The clone carrying this TCR beta chain turned up a few times. The sample comes from a study of T cells after yellow fever vaccination. TCRdb reprocessed the 5' RACE reads via MiXCR and lists one record per CDR3 protein. The data show about 120,000 distinct CDR3 sequences, with more than 7.5% seen just once and approximately 37% held by the top ten. Trimming took 0 bases from V and 5 from J; bases not matched to a gene: 3. CDR1 DFQATT and CDR2 SNEGSKA come from the germline V gene (reference sequence). The CDR3 covers 15 residues. This TCR was sampled from a man aged 18 to 35 who received the YFV17D yellow fever vaccine. The sequencing here drew on CD8+ T cells sorted from PBMCs, taken on the day of the yellow fever booster vaccination. The chain employs TRBV20-1 and TRBJ2-3; 12 nucleotides align to TRBD1. CDR3 loop: CSARDRDRGQDTQYF. The CDR3 DNA sequence: TGCAGTGCTAGAGATAGGGACAGGGGGCAAGATACGCAGTATTTT.